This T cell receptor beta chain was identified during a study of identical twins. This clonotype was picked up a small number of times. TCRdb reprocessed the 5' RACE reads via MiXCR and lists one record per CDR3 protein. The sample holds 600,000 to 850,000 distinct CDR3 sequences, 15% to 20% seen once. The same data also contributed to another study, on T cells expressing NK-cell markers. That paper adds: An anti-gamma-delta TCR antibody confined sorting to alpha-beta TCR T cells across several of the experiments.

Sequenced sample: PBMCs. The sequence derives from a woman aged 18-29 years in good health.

The CDR3 sequence is CSARGGEGSDEQYF. The CDR3 DNA is TGCAGTGCTAGAGGGGGGGAAGGGTCCGACGAGCAGTACTTC. The genes are TRBV20-1 and TRBJ2-7; the D gene is possibly TRBD2 (6 bases). The CDR3 loop spans 14 amino acids. Per the germline V gene, CDR1 is DFQATT and CDR2 is SNEGSKA (reference sequence). V lost 1 base and J lost 5, with 15 bases in between.